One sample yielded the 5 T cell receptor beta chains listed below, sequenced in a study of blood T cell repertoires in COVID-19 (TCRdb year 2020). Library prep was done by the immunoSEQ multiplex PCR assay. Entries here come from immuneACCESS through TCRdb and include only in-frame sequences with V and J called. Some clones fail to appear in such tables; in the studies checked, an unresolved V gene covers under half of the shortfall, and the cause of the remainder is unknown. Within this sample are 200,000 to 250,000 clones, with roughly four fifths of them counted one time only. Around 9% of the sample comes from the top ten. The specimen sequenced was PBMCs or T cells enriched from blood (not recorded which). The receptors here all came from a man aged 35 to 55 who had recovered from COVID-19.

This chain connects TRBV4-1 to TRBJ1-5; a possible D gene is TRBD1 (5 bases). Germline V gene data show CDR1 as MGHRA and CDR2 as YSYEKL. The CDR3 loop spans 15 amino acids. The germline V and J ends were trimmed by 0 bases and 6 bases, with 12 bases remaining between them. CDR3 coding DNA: TGCGCCAGCAGCCAAGATGGGAGGGGAGGTCAGCCCCAGCATTTT. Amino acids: CASSQDGRGGQPQHF.

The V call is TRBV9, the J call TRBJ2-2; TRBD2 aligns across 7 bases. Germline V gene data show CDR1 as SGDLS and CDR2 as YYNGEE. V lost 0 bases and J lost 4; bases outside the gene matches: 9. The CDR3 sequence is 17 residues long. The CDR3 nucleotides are TGTGCCAGCAGCGTAGGGGTGGCGGGAGTGATCACCGGGGAGCTGTTTTTT. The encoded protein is CASSVGVAGVITGELFF.

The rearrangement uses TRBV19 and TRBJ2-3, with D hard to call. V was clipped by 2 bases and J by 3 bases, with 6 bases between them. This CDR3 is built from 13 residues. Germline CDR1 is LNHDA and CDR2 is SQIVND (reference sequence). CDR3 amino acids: CASSISLTDTQYF. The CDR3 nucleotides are TGTGCCAGTAGTATAAGCCTGACAGATACGCAGTATTTT.

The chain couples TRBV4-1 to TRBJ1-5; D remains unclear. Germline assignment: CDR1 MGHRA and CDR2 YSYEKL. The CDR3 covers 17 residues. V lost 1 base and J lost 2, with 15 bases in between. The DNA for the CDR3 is TGCGCCAGCAGCCAAGGGAGGTCCTATGGGGGCAATCAGCCCCAGCATTTT. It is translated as CASSQGRSYGGNQPQHF.

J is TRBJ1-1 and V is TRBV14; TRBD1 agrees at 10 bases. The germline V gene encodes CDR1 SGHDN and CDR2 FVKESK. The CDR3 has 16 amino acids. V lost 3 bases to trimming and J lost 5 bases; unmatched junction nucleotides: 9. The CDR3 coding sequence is TGTGCCAGCAGCCATCTTTTTGGACAGGGGGGTACTGAAGCTTTCTTT. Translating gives CASSHLFGQGGTEAFF.